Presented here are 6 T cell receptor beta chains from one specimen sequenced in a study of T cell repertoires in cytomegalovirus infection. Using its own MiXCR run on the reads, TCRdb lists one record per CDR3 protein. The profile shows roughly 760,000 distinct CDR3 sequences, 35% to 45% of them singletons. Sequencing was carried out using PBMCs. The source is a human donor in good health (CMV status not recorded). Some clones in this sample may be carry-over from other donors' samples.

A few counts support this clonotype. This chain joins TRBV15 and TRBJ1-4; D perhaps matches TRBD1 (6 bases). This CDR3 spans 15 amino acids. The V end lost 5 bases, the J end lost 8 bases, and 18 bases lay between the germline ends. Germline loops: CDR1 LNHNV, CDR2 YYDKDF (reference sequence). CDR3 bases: TGTGCCACCAGCGCGGGGGGCCAGGGCGACGAAAAACTGTTTTTT. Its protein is CATSAGGQGDEKLFF.

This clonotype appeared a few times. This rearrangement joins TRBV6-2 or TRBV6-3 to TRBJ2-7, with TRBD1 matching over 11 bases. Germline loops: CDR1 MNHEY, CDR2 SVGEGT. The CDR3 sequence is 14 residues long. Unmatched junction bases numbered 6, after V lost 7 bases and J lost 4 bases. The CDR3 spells CASTGTGGLYEQYF. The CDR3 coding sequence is TGTGCCAGCACCGGGACAGGGGGTTTATACGAGCAGTACTTC.

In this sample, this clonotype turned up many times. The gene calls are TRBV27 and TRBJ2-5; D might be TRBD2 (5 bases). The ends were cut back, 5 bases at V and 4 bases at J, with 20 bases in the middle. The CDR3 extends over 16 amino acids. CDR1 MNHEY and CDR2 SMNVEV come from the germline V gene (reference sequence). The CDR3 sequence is CASSPTPSGRSETQYF. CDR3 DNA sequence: TGTGCCAGCAGTCCTACCCCGAGCGGACGTTCAGAGACCCAGTACTTC.

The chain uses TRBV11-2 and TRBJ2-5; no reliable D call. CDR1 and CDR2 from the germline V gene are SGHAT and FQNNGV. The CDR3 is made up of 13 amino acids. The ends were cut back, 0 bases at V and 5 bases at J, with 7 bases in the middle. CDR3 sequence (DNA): TGTGCCAGCAGCTTAGAGCGTTGGGAGACCCAGTACTTC. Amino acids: CASSLERWETQYF.

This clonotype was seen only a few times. CDR3: CASSSPREDPGERSTGELFF. CDR3 DNA: TGTGCCAGCAGCTCGCCGCGGGAGGACCCCGGGGAAAGGAGCACCGGGGAGCTGTTTTTT. The chain combines TRBV7-2 with TRBJ2-2; 8 bases are a match to TRBD2. The CDR3 is 20 amino acids. Germline CDR1 is SGHTA and CDR2 is FQGNSA. V lost 4 bases to trimming and J lost 4 bases; unmatched junction nucleotides: 20. The variable domain in full, with the rest retrieved from reference TRBV7-2 and TRBJ2-2, is GAGVSQSPSNKVTEKGKDVELRCDPISGHTALYWYRQSLGQGLEFLIYFQGNSAPDKSGLPSDRFSAERTGGSVSTLTIQRTQQEDSAVYLCASSSPREDPGERSTGELFFGEGSRLTVL.

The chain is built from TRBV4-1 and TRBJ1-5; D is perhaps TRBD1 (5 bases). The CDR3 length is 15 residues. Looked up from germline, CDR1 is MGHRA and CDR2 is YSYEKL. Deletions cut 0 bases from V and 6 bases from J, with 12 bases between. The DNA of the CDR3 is TGCGCCAGCAGCCAAGAATCTTTCGGGACTCAGCCCCAGCATTTT. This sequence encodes CASSQESFGTQPQHF.